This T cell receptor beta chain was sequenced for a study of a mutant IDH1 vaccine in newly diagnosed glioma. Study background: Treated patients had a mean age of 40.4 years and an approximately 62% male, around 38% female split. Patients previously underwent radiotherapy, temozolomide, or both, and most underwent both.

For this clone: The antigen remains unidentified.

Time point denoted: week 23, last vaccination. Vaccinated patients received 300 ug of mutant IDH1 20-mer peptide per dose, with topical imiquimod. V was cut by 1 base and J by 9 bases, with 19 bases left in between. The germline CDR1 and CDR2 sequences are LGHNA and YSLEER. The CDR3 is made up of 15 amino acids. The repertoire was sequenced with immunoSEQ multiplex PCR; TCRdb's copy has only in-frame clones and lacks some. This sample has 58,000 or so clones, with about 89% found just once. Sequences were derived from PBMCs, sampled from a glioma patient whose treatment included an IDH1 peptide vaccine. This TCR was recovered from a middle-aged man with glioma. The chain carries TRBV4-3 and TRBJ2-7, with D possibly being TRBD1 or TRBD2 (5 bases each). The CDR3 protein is CASSQGHADLGVQYF. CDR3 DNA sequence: TGCGCCAGCAGCCAAGGACACGCGGATCTGGGGGTGCAGTACTTC.